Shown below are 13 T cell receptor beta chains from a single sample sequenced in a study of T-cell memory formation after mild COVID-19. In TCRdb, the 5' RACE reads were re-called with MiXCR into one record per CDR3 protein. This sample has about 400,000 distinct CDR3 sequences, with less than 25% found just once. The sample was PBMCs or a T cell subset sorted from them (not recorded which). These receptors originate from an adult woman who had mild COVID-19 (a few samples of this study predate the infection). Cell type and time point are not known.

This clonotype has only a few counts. The CDR3 coding sequence is TGCGCCAGCAGCTCACAGGGGATTGGCACTGAAGCTTTCTTT. Protein product: CASSSQGIGTEAFF. This chain joins TRBV5-1 and TRBJ1-1, with 7 positions matching TRBD1. Germline loops: CDR1 SGHRS, CDR2 YFSETQ. The CDR3 has 14 residues. With 3 bases clipped from V and 4 bases from J, the junction kept 6 bases outside the gene matches.

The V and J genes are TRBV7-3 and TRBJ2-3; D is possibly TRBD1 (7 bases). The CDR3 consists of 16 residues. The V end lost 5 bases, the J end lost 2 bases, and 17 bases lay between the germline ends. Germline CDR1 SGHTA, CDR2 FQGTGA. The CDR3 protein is CASSPYRGLNTDTQYF. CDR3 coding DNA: TGTGCCAGCAGCCCGTACAGGGGACTTAACACAGATACGCAGTATTTT.

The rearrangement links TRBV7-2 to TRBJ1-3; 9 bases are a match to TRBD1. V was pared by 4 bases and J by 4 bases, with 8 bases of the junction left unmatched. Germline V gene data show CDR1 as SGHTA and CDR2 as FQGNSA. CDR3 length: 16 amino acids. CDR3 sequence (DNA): TGTGCCAGCAGCTACGACCCGGGACAGGGAGGAAACACCATATATTTT. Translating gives CASSYDPGQGGNTIYF.

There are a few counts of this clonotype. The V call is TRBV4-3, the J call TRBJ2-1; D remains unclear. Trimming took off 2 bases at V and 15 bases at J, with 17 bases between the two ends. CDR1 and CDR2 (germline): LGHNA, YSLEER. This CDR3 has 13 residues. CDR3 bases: TGCGCCAGCAGCCAAACCGACCGCGGCCCGGGGTTCTTC. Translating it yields CASSQTDRGPGFF.

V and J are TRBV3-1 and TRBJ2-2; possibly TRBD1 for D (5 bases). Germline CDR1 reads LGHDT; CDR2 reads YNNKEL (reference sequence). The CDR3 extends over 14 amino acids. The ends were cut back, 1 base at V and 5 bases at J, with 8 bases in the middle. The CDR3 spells CASSQAGKTGELFF. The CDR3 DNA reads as TGTGCCAGCAGCCAAGCAGGGAAAACCGGGGAGCTGTTTTTT.

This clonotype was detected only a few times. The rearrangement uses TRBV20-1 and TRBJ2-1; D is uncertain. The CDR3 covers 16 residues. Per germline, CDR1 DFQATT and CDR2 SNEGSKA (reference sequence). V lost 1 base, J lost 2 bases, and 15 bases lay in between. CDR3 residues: CSARGATPATYNEQFF. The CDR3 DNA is TGCAGTGCTAGAGGAGCAACACCTGCAACCTACAATGAGCAGTTCTTC.

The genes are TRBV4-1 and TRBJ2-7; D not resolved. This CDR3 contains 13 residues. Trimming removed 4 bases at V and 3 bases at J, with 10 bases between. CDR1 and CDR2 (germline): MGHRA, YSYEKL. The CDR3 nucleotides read TGCGCCAGCAGCCCAGCTCAAGGCTACGAGCAGTACTTC. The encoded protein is CASSPAQGYEQYF.

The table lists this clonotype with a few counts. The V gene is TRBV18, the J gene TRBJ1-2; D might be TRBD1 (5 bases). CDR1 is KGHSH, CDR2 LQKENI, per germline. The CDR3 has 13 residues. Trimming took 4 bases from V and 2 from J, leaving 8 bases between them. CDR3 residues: CASSHDRNYGYTF. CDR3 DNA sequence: TGTGCCAGCTCACACGACAGAAACTATGGCTACACCTTC.

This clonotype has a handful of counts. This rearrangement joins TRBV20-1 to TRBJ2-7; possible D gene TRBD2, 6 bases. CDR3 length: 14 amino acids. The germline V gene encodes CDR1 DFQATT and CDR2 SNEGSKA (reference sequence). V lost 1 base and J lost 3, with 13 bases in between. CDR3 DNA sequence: TGCAGTGCTAGAGGGAGGGGTGGTTACTACGAGCAGTACTTC. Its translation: CSARGRGGYYEQYF.

The CDR3 sequence is CASSYSGHVTDTQYF. The CDR3 DNA is TGTGCCAGCAGTTACTCGGGACATGTCACAGATACGCAGTATTTT. This chain connects TRBV6-6 to TRBJ2-3; D possibly corresponds to TRBD1 (6 bases). CDR3 length equals 15 residues. The V gene lost 0 bases and the J gene lost 2 bases, with 9 bases spanning the gap. Germline values: CDR1 MNHNY, CDR2 SVGAGI (reference sequence).

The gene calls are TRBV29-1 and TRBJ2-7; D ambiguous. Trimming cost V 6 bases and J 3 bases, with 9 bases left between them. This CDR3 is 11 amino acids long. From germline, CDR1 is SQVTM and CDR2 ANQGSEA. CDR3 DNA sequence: TGCAGCGTGACGACCATCTACGAGCAGTACTTC. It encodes CSVTTIYEQYF.

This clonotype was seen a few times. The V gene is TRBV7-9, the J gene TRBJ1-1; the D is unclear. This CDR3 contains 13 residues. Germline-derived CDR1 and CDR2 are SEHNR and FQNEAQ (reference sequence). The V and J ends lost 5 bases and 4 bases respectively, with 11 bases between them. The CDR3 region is CASSRGRATEAFF. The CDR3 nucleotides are TGTGCCAGCAGCCGCGGAAGGGCCACTGAAGCTTTCTTT.

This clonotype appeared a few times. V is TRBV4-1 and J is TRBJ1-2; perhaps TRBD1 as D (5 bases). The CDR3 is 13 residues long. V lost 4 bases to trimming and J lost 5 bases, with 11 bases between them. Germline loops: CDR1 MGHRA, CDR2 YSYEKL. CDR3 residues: CASSPTRGYGYTF. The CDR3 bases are TGCGCCAGCAGCCCCACAAGGGGTTATGGCTACACCTTC.